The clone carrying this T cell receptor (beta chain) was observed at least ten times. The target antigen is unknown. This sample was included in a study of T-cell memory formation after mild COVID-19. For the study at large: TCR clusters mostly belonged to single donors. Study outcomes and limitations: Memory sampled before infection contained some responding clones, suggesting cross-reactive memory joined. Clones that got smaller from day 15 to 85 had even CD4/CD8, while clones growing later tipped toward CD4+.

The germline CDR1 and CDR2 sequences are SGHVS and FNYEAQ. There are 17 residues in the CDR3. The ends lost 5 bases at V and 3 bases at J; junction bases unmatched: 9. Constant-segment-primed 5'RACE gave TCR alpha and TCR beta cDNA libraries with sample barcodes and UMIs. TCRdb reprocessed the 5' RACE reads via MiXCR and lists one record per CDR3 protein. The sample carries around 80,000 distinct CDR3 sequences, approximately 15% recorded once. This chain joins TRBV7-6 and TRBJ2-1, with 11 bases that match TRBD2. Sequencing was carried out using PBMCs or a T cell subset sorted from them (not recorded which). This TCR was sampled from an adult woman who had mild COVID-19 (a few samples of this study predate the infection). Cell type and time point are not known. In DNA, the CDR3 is TGTGCCAGCAGCGTACTAGCGGGAGTGGGTGACTACAATGAGCAGTTCTTC. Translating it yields CASSVLAGVGDYNEQFF.